This TCR beta chain was found in a study of shared clonotypes between healthy human individuals. Whole-study context: Donors consisted of two women and a few men between 18 and 49.

Broader study findings: In contrast to clonotypes shared by all four donors, non-shared clonotypes had lower generation probabilities. The expectation was that sequencing depth would affect clonotype sharing among donors.

CDR3 size: 14 residues. V lost 4 bases and J 6 bases, leaving 16 bases between the germline ends. The V gene's germline CDR1 is MDHEN and CDR2 SYDVKM. A note on this clone: No antigen is known for it.

Sequencing used immunoSEQ multiplex PCR; TCRdb keeps in-frame clones, though not all of them. The profile shows some 2.4 million clones, over 85% of them singletons. Sequencing input: naive CD4+ T cells from PBMCs. Subset given: CD45RA+ positively selected. This sequence joins TRBV28 and TRBJ2-7; D is uncertain. This receptor was taken from a man younger than 35 in good health. Some clones in this sample may be carry-over from other donors' samples. The CDR3 here is CASSYVALPAEQYF. The CDR3 DNA reads TGTGCCAGCAGTTACGTGGCCCTACCCGCCGAGCAGTACTTC.